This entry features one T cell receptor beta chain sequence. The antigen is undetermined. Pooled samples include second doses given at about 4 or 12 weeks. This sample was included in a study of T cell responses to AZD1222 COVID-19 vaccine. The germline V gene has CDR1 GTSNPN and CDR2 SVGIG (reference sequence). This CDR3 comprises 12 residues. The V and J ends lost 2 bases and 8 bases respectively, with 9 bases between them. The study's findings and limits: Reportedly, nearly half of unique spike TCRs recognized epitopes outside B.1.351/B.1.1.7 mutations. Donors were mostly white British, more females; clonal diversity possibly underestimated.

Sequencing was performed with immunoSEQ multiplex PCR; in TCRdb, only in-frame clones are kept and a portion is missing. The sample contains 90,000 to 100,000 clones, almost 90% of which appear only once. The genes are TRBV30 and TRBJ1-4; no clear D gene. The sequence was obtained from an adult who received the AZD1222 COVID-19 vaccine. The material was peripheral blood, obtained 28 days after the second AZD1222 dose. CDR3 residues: CAWSIGREKLFF. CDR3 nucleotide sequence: TGTGCCTGGAGTATCGGAAGGGAAAAACTGTTTTTT.